The rows below give T cell receptor beta chains drawn from one sample of a study of circulating CD8 cells and anti-PD-1 response in melanoma. TCRdb redid the calling of the reads with MiXCR, one entry per CDR3 protein. This sample carries about 1,200 distinct CDR3 sequences, around 6.9% of them seen once, and the ten largest clones take 15% to 20%. This specimen was CD8+ T cells from PBMCs, taken at baseline or after one month of anti-PD-1 therapy (not recorded which). Receptor source: a human donor with melanoma. The CDR3 runs from the conserved cysteine through the conserved F or W. Each record gives: J gene, V gene, CDR3 length, D gene, clone size, CDR3 DNA, CDR3 protein. A D gene is named only where the DNA matches it firmly. Not all rows give a size; the values are once, few, many and, for expanded clones, a class.

j_call: TRBJ2-7; v_call: TRBV28; cdr3_length: 12; d_call: NA; clone_size: large; cdr3_nt: TGTGCCAGCAGTTTACTACTCTACGAGCAGTACTTC; cdr3_aa: CASSLLLYEQYF
j_call: TRBJ2-3; v_call: TRBV6-6; cdr3_length: 15; d_call: TRBD2; clone_size: medium-sized; cdr3_nt: TGTGCCAGCGCCAGGGGTAGCGGGGCCGTAGATACGCAGTATTTT; cdr3_aa: CASARGSGAVDTQYF
j_call: TRBJ2-3; v_call: TRBV9; cdr3_length: 18; d_call: TRBD2; clone_size: NA; cdr3_nt: TGCGACAGCAGCACAGGACTAGCGGGGGGCCTTCAGGCAGATACGCAGTATTTT; cdr3_aa: CDSSTGLAGGLQADTQYF
j_call: TRBJ2-7; v_call: TRBV6-5; cdr3_length: 11; d_call: NA; clone_size: medium-sized; cdr3_nt: TGTGCCAGCGGACCCTACTACGAGCAGTACTTC; cdr3_aa: CASGPYYEQYF
j_call: TRBJ1-5; v_call: TRBV27; cdr3_length: 16; d_call: TRBD1; clone_size: medium-sized; cdr3_nt: TGTGCCAGCAGTCCGTGGACAGGGGCCTTCAATCAGCCCCAGCATTTT; cdr3_aa: CASSPWTGAFNQPQHF
j_call: TRBJ2-3; v_call: TRBV6-4; cdr3_length: 16; d_call: TRBD2; clone_size: medium-sized; cdr3_nt: TGTGCCAGCAGCGGACTAGCGGGGGTACCCACAGATACGCAGTATTTT; cdr3_aa: CASSGLAGVPTDTQYF
j_call: TRBJ2-7; v_call: TRBV25-1; cdr3_length: 14; d_call: NA; clone_size: hyperexpanded; cdr3_nt: TGTGCCAGCAGTGAATCGGACAGTTCATACGAGCAGTACTTC; cdr3_aa: CASSESDSSYEQYF
j_call: TRBJ1-4; v_call: TRBV6-1; cdr3_length: 14; d_call: NA; clone_size: large; cdr3_nt: TGTGCCAGCAGGCCTTCCTCAACTAATGAAAAACTGTTTTTT; cdr3_aa: CASRPSSTNEKLFF
j_call: TRBJ2-1; v_call: TRBV24-1; cdr3_length: 16; d_call: TRBD1; clone_size: medium-sized; cdr3_nt: TGTGCCACCAGTGATTTACAGGGGCTCGGCTACAATGAGCAGTTCTTC; cdr3_aa: CATSDLQGLGYNEQFF
j_call: TRBJ2-3; v_call: TRBV27; cdr3_length: 19; d_call: TRBD2; clone_size: medium-sized; cdr3_nt: TGTGCCAGCAGTTTACAGCTAGCGGGGGGCCCCTTGGGCACAGATACGCAGTATTTT; cdr3_aa: CASSLQLAGGPLGTDTQYF
j_call: TRBJ2-2; v_call: TRBV19; cdr3_length: 14; d_call: NA; clone_size: NA; cdr3_nt: TGTGCCAGTAGTATTTTGACGAACACCGGGGAGCTGTTTTTT; cdr3_aa: CASSILTNTGELFF
j_call: TRBJ1-2; v_call: TRBV14; cdr3_length: 13; d_call: NA; clone_size: medium-sized; cdr3_nt: TGTGCCAGCAGCCAGGGACGGAACTATGGCTACACCTTC; cdr3_aa: CASSQGRNYGYTF
j_call: TRBJ1-5; v_call: TRBV28; cdr3_length: 16; d_call: NA; clone_size: large; cdr3_nt: TGTGCCAGCAGTTTAAGGGCCATCTACCGGCTCGAGCCCCAGCATTTT; cdr3_aa: CASSLRAIYRLEPQHF
j_call: TRBJ1-1; v_call: TRBV29-1; cdr3_length: 10; d_call: NA; clone_size: large; cdr3_nt: TGCAGCGTTGAGGGCACTGAAGCTTTCTTT; cdr3_aa: CSVEGTEAFF
j_call: TRBJ2-3; v_call: TRBV28; cdr3_length: 12; d_call: NA; clone_size: large; cdr3_nt: TGTGCCAGCAGTTTAGGGGAAAATACGCAGTATTTT; cdr3_aa: CASSLGENTQYF
j_call: TRBJ1-1; v_call: TRBV29-1; cdr3_length: 13; d_call: NA; clone_size: NA; cdr3_nt: TGCAGCGCCCCCGGACAGTTTTTGGGTGAAGCTTTCTTT; cdr3_aa: CSAPGQFLGEAFF
j_call: TRBJ2-7; v_call: TRBV28; cdr3_length: 16; d_call: NA; clone_size: medium-sized; cdr3_nt: TGTGCCAGCAGTTCGACCCGGGACACATACACCTACGAGCAGTACTTC; cdr3_aa: CASSSTRDTYTYEQYF
j_call: TRBJ2-2; v_call: TRBV5-5; cdr3_length: 14; d_call: TRBD1; clone_size: medium-sized; cdr3_nt: TGTGCCAGCAGCCGGACAGGGGGGACCGGGGAGCTGTTTTTT; cdr3_aa: CASSRTGGTGELFF
j_call: TRBJ2-7; v_call: TRBV28; cdr3_length: 14; d_call: TRBD2; clone_size: large; cdr3_nt: TGTGCCAGCAGTTTACTAGCGGGAGCCTACGAGCAGTACTTC; cdr3_aa: CASSLLAGAYEQYF
j_call: TRBJ2-1; v_call: TRBV29-1; cdr3_length: 17; d_call: NA; clone_size: large; cdr3_nt: TGCAGCGCTGACCGGGACTCCGAAATCTCCATCGGGAATGAGCAGTTCTTC; cdr3_aa: CSADRDSEISIGNEQFF
j_call: TRBJ2-3; v_call: TRBV7-3; cdr3_length: 16; d_call: NA; clone_size: large; cdr3_nt: TGTGCCAGCAGCTTAACATCCGGGGGACTCACAGATACGCAGTATTTT; cdr3_aa: CASSLTSGGLTDTQYF
j_call: TRBJ1-1; v_call: TRBV14; cdr3_length: 16; d_call: TRBD1; clone_size: large; cdr3_nt: TGTGCCAGCAGCCATGACAGGGGGTCGGGTAACACTGAAGCTTTCTTT; cdr3_aa: CASSHDRGSGNTEAFF
j_call: TRBJ2-3; v_call: TRBV28; cdr3_length: 14; d_call: TRBD2; clone_size: medium-sized; cdr3_nt: TGTGCCAGCAGTCCCGGGGACTATCTAGATACGCAGTATTTT; cdr3_aa: CASSPGDYLDTQYF
j_call: TRBJ2-7; v_call: TRBV25-1; cdr3_length: 13; d_call: NA; clone_size: medium-sized; cdr3_nt: TGTGCCAGCAGTGAATTCGGCAGCTACGAGCAGTACTTC; cdr3_aa: CASSEFGSYEQYF
j_call: TRBJ2-7; v_call: TRBV3-1; cdr3_length: 15; d_call: TRBD2; clone_size: few; cdr3_nt: TGTGCCAGCAGCGAAGGGACTAGCTTGTCCTACGAGCAGTACTTC; cdr3_aa: CASSEGTSLSYEQYF
j_call: TRBJ2-1; v_call: TRBV3-1; cdr3_length: 12; d_call: NA; clone_size: medium-sized; cdr3_nt: TGTGCCAGCAGCCGGACTGGGACTGAGCAGTTCTTC; cdr3_aa: CASSRTGTEQFF
j_call: TRBJ2-4; v_call: TRBV28; cdr3_length: 14; d_call: NA; clone_size: few; cdr3_nt: TGTGACAGCTCCGCCCTCTGGATGAGGGACATTCAGTACTTC; cdr3_aa: CDSSALWMRDIQYF
j_call: TRBJ2-1; v_call: TRBV11-2; cdr3_length: 15; d_call: NA; clone_size: medium-sized; cdr3_nt: TGTGCCAGCAGCTTAAGGATCGTATCGGACGGTGAGCAGTTCTTC; cdr3_aa: CASSLRIVSDGEQFF
j_call: TRBJ2-2; v_call: TRBV5-5; cdr3_length: 15; d_call: TRBD1; clone_size: few; cdr3_nt: TGTGCCAGCAGCTCACCAGGGGGCCTCACCGGGGAGCTGTTTTTT; cdr3_aa: CASSSPGGLTGELFF
j_call: TRBJ2-7; v_call: TRBV28; cdr3_length: 16; d_call: NA; clone_size: medium-sized; cdr3_nt: TGTGCCAGCAGGGGTCCACAGGTCCCCAACTCCTACGAGCAGTACTTC; cdr3_aa: CASRGPQVPNSYEQYF
j_call: TRBJ2-1; v_call: TRBV2; cdr3_length: 10; d_call: NA; clone_size: large; cdr3_nt: TGTGCCAGAGGTACGTCTGAGCAGTTCTTC; cdr3_aa: CARGTSEQFF
j_call: TRBJ1-5; v_call: TRBV28; cdr3_length: 15; d_call: NA; clone_size: medium-sized; cdr3_nt: TGTGCCAGCAGTTTTAACGCTTATAGCAATCAGCCCCAGCATTTT; cdr3_aa: CASSFNAYSNQPQHF
j_call: TRBJ1-2; v_call: TRBV19; cdr3_length: 12; d_call: NA; clone_size: medium-sized; cdr3_nt: TGTGCCAGTACGTATGGGGCCGTCGGCTACACCTTC; cdr3_aa: CASTYGAVGYTF
j_call: TRBJ1-1; v_call: TRBV6-6; cdr3_length: 18; d_call: TRBD1; clone_size: medium-sized; cdr3_nt: TGTGCCAGCAGTTACTCTGGGACAGGGGGCCATCCGTCCTTTGAAGCTTTCTTT; cdr3_aa: CASSYSGTGGHPSFEAFF
j_call: TRBJ2-7; v_call: TRBV6-5; cdr3_length: 15; d_call: NA; clone_size: medium-sized; cdr3_nt: TGTGCCAGCAGCCCCGGTGGGGACACCTTCTACGAGCAGTACTTC; cdr3_aa: CASSPGGDTFYEQYF
j_call: TRBJ2-7; v_call: TRBV19; cdr3_length: 15; d_call: TRBD1; clone_size: NA; cdr3_nt: TGTGCCAGTAGCCCTGGACAGGGGGCGTCATACGAGCAGTACTTC; cdr3_aa: CASSPGQGASYEQYF
j_call: TRBJ2-2; v_call: TRBV29-1; cdr3_length: 13; d_call: NA; clone_size: medium-sized; cdr3_nt: TGCAGCGTCCCAGAGGGTACGACCGGGGAGCTGTTTTTT; cdr3_aa: CSVPEGTTGELFF
j_call: TRBJ2-3; v_call: TRBV7-3; cdr3_length: 13; d_call: NA; clone_size: large; cdr3_nt: TGTGCCAGCAGCCCGACGCACTGGGATACGCAGTATTTT; cdr3_aa: CASSPTHWDTQYF
j_call: TRBJ1-1; v_call: TRBV6-6; cdr3_length: 13; d_call: NA; clone_size: medium-sized; cdr3_nt: TGTGCCAGCAGGCCACAGGACCACACTGAAGCTTTCTTT; cdr3_aa: CASRPQDHTEAFF
j_call: TRBJ2-7; v_call: TRBV27; cdr3_length: 15; d_call: NA; clone_size: medium-sized; cdr3_nt: TGTGCCAGCAGTCCTCCAGGGGATGGGCTGAGCGAGCAGTACTTC; cdr3_aa: CASSPPGDGLSEQYF
j_call: TRBJ2-1; v_call: TRBV28; cdr3_length: 13; d_call: NA; clone_size: medium-sized; cdr3_nt: TGTGCCAGCATTGGGGCCCAACTCAATGAGCAGTTCTTC; cdr3_aa: CASIGAQLNEQFF
j_call: TRBJ2-6; v_call: TRBV6-6; cdr3_length: 16; d_call: NA; clone_size: medium-sized; cdr3_nt: TGTGCCAGCAGTTACTTTAGGATTTCTGGGGCCAACGTCCTGACTTTC; cdr3_aa: CASSYFRISGANVLTF
j_call: TRBJ2-1; v_call: TRBV25-1; cdr3_length: 15; d_call: TRBD2; clone_size: medium-sized; cdr3_nt: TGTGCCAGCAGTGAATGGGCTAGCGGATACAATGAGCAGTTCTTC; cdr3_aa: CASSEWASGYNEQFF
j_call: TRBJ1-1; v_call: TRBV28; cdr3_length: 13; d_call: NA; clone_size: medium-sized; cdr3_nt: TGTGCCAGCAGTTTTTCTATTGACACTGAAGCTTTCTTT; cdr3_aa: CASSFSIDTEAFF
j_call: TRBJ2-5; v_call: TRBV27; cdr3_length: 13; d_call: NA; clone_size: medium-sized; cdr3_nt: TGTGCCAGCAGTTTATTTGCGTCAGAGACCCAGTACTTC; cdr3_aa: CASSLFASETQYF
j_call: TRBJ1-3; v_call: TRBV27; cdr3_length: 15; d_call: NA; clone_size: large; cdr3_nt: TGTGCCAGCAGTCTATCGGGGAGCTCTGGAAACACCATATATTTT; cdr3_aa: CASSLSGSSGNTIYF
j_call: TRBJ2-1; v_call: TRBV3-1; cdr3_length: 16; d_call: TRBD2; clone_size: medium-sized; cdr3_nt: TGTGCCAGCAGCAAAGGGACTAGCGGACCCTACAATGAGCAGTTCTTC; cdr3_aa: CASSKGTSGPYNEQFF
j_call: TRBJ2-5; v_call: TRBV28; cdr3_length: 13; d_call: TRBD1; clone_size: medium-sized; cdr3_nt: TGTGCCAGCAGCCGCGACAGGGACGAGACCCAGTACTTC; cdr3_aa: CASSRDRDETQYF
j_call: TRBJ2-1; v_call: TRBV11-3; cdr3_length: 16; d_call: TRBD2; clone_size: NA; cdr3_nt: TGTGCCAGCAGCTTAGGGGGAGTAGCGGGTAGGAATGAGCAGTTCTTC; cdr3_aa: CASSLGGVAGRNEQFF
j_call: TRBJ1-1; v_call: TRBV19; cdr3_length: 12; d_call: NA; clone_size: NA; cdr3_nt: TGTGCCAGTACCAATGGGGGGCGGGGAGCTTTCTTT; cdr3_aa: CASTNGGRGAFF
j_call: TRBJ2-5; v_call: TRBV9; cdr3_length: 13; d_call: NA; clone_size: medium-sized; cdr3_nt: TGTGCCAGCAGTTCACCCCCGGGAGAGACCCAGTACTTC; cdr3_aa: CASSSPPGETQYF
j_call: TRBJ2-1; v_call: TRBV28; cdr3_length: 13; d_call: TRBD2; clone_size: medium-sized; cdr3_nt: TGTGCCAGCAGTTTGACTAGCACTAGTGAGCAGTTCTTC; cdr3_aa: CASSLTSTSEQFF
j_call: TRBJ2-4; v_call: TRBV20-1; cdr3_length: 13; d_call: NA; clone_size: hyperexpanded; cdr3_nt: TGCAGTGCTGGGGGACTAGCCAAAAACATTCAGTACTTC; cdr3_aa: CSAGGLAKNIQYF